A single sample is the source of the 14 T cell receptor beta chains below, sequenced in a study of T-cell reconstitution after alpha-beta-depleted transplantation in children. Using unique molecular identifiers, the investigators prepared the TCRbeta library. One entry per CDR3 protein results from TCRdb running MiXCR on the PCR reads. This sample yields around 960,000 distinct CDR3 sequences, of which about 29% are seen a single time; 25% to 35% belongs to the top ten. The sample was PBMCs, mostly from graft donor cells, taken 360 days after TCRalphabeta/CD19-depleted stem cell transplant. These receptors all come from a boy younger than two who had a stem cell transplant for SCID, so the T cells may come from the graft donor.

This clonotype showed up just a few times. The chain couples TRBV28 to TRBJ2-5; weak D call: TRBD2 (7 bases). Between the trimmed V and J ends, which lost 6 bases and 4 bases, there was a span of 21 bases. This CDR3 spans 16 amino acids. Germline values: CDR1 MDHEN, CDR2 SYDVKM. CDR3 amino acids: CASSSLWRGGRETQYF. CDR3 nucleotides: TGTGCCAGCAGCTCTCTTTGGAGGGGGGGCCGAGAGACCCAGTACTTC.

Only one count was recorded for this clonotype. The J gene is TRBJ2-3, the V gene TRBV4-1; a weak D match, TRBD1 (6 bases). V gave up 0 bases and J gave up 1 base, with 8 bases separating them. The CDR3 sequence is 15 residues long. The V gene's germline CDR1 is MGHRA and CDR2 YSYEKL. CDR3 residues: CASSQENRGTDTQYF. CDR3 sequence (DNA): TGCGCCAGCAGCCAAGAGAACAGGGGCACAGATACGCAGTATTTT.

A few counts support this clonotype. The CDR3 DNA is TGTGCCAGCAGCGTAGGGGACAGCAATCAGCCCCAGCATTTT. This translates into CASSVGDSNQPQHF. V gene TRBV9 combines with J gene TRBJ1-5; D is perhaps TRBD1 (5 bases). The V gene lost 0 bases and the J gene lost 1 base, with 5 bases spanning the gap. Germline values: CDR1 SGDLS, CDR2 YYNGEE. CDR3 length: 14 residues.

The chain uses TRBV2 and TRBJ2-7; D is undetermined. Germline values: CDR1 SNHLY, CDR2 FYNNEI. The V and J ends lost 3 bases and 4 bases respectively, with 7 bases between them. The CDR3 contains 12 residues. CDR3 nucleotides: TGTGCCAGCAGTGAGGGCCGGTACGAGCAGTACTTC. Translating it yields CASSEGRYEQYF. Combining the CDR3 with reference TRBV2 and TRBJ2-7 gives the whole variable domain EPEVTQTPSHQVTQMGQEVILRCVPISNHLYFYWYRQILGQKVEFLVSFYNNEISEKSEIFDDQFSVERPDGSNFTLKIRSTKLEDSAMYFCASSEGRYEQYFGPGTRLTVT.

This clonotype was found a few times. The gene calls are TRBV20-1 and TRBJ2-1, with D perhaps matching TRBD1 (6 bases). Germline V gene sequence: CDR1 DFQATT, CDR2 SNEGSKA (reference sequence). The CDR3 is 14 residues long. V lost 3 bases and J 5 bases, leaving 14 bases between the germline ends. The CDR3 nucleotides are TGCAGTGCTAGGGATCACGGGACAAACAATGAGCAGTTCTTC. It is translated as CSARDHGTNNEQFF.

This chain uses TRBV12-3 or TRBV12-4 with TRBJ2-3; 7 nucleotides line up with TRBD2. Trimming at V came to 11 bases and at J to 5 bases, leaving 19 bases not matched to a gene. This CDR3 region has 16 residues. For the CDR3, the DNA is TGTGCCTCACGATCCCTACCGGGACTACCGGGAGATACGCAGTATTTT. Residues: CASRSLPGLPGDTQYF.

This chain uses TRBV5-5 with TRBJ2-7, with D possibly being TRBD1 (6 bases). V was trimmed by 4 bases and J by 5 bases, leaving 10 bases between them. Per the germline V gene, CDR1 is SGHKS and CDR2 is YYEKEE (reference sequence). The CDR3 has 12 residues. CDR3 sequence reads: CASSQGFNEQYF. In nucleotides, the CDR3 is TGTGCCAGCAGCCAGGGGTTCAACGAGCAGTACTTC.

The J gene is TRBJ1-5, the V gene TRBV6-2 or TRBV6-3; D may be TRBD1 (5 bases). Trimming took off 0 bases at V and 2 bases at J, with 14 bases between the two ends. The CDR3 runs to 17 residues. Germline CDR1 and CDR2: MNHEY and SVGEGT. The CDR3 region has the DNA TGTGCCAGCAGTTACTCGGATGGAGGGGTTGGCAATCAGCCCCAGCATTTT. It encodes CASSYSDGGVGNQPQHF.

Only a few counts were recorded for this clonotype. The chain couples TRBV4-3 to TRBJ2-7; D remains unclear. Germline V lookup: CDR1 LGHNA, CDR2 YSLEER. The CDR3 is 13 amino acids. Trimming left V 1 base short and J 3 bases short, with 7 bases between. As DNA, the CDR3 is TGCGCCAGCAGCCAAGGACATAACTACGAGCAGTACTTC. It yields the protein CASSQGHNYEQYF.

The chain recombines TRBV20-1 with TRBJ2-2; TRBD1 matches at 11 bases. Per the germline V gene, CDR1 is DFQATT and CDR2 is SNEGSKA (reference sequence). This CDR3 comprises 14 residues. After removal of 6 bases from V and 6 bases from J, the junction contained 6 bases not matched to a gene. The CDR3 loop is CSATGTGGAGELFF. CDR3 bases: TGCAGTGCCACCGGGACAGGGGGGGCCGGGGAGCTGTTTTTT.

This clonotype was detected only a few times. The gene calls are TRBV20-1 and TRBJ2-1; 8 bases are shared with TRBD2. After removal of 4 bases from V and 4 bases from J, the junction contained 6 bases not matched to a gene. Germline V gene lookup returns CDR1 DFQATT and CDR2 SNEGSKA (reference sequence). The CDR3 has 14 amino acids. The CDR3 here is CSAIRGGPYNEQFF. The CDR3 DNA follows: TGCAGTGCTATTCGGGGGGGGCCATACAATGAGCAGTTCTTC.

This clonotype is a singleton in its sample. The chain is built from TRBV7-7 and TRBJ2-2; D uncertain. This CDR3 spans 14 amino acids. The germline V gene encodes CDR1 SSHAT and CDR2 FNYEAQ (reference sequence). Trimming removed 2 bases from V and 4 bases from J, with 8 bases in between. The CDR3 DNA reads TGTGCCAGCAGCTTAAAATTAGGCACCGGGGAGCTGTTTTTT. Encoded protein: CASSLKLGTGELFF. Together with reference TRBV7-7 and TRBJ2-2, the CDR3 gives the full variable domain: GAGVSQSPRYKVTKRGQDVTLRCDPISSHATLYWYQQALGQGPEFLTYFNYEAQPDKSGLPSDRFSAERPEGSISTLTIQRTEQRDSAMYRCASSLKLGTGELFFGEGSRLTVL.

This chain links TRBV20-1 with TRBJ2-5; D possibly corresponds to TRBD2 (6 bases). This CDR3 spans 14 amino acids. Per germline, CDR1 DFQATT and CDR2 SNEGSKA (reference sequence). Trimming shortened V by 5 bases and J by 4 bases, and 17 bases separated the two germline ends. The chain's CDR3 is CSAGRDSPLETQYF. The CDR3 DNA reads as TGCAGTGCTGGACGGGACTCCCCTTTAGAGACCCAGTACTTC.

This clonotype turned up a few times. The chain employs TRBV27 and TRBJ2-7; perhaps TRBD2 as D (7 bases). Germline V gene data show CDR1 as MNHEY and CDR2 as SMNVEV (reference sequence). Trimming took off 2 bases at V and 5 bases at J, with 13 bases between the two ends. The length of the CDR3 is 14 residues. CDR3 bases: TGTGCCAGCAGTTTAGCCGGGGGGCTGAACGAGCAGTACTTC. Translating it yields CASSLAGGLNEQYF.